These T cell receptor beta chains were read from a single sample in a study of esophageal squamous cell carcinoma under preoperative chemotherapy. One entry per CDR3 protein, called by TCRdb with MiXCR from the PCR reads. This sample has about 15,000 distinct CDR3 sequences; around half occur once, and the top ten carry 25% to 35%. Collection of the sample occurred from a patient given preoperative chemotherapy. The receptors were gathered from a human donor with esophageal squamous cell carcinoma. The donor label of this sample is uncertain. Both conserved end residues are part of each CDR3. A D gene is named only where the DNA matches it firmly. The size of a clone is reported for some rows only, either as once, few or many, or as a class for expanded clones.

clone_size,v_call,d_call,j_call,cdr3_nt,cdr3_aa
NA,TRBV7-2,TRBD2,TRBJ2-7,TGTGCCAGCAGCTTGATTAGCGGGGCTTCCTACGAGCAGTACTTC,CASSLISGASYEQYF
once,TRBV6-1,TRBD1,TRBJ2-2,TGTGCCAGCAGCCGACAGGGGGACACCGGGGAGCTGTTTTTT,CASSRQGDTGELFF
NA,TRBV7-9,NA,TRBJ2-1,TGTGCCAGCAGCACACCCTCCAGGGACAATGAGCAGTTCTTC,CASSTPSRDNEQFF
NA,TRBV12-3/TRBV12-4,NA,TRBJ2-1,TGTGCCAGCAGTTTTGGGGGGGGCGGGGAGCAGTTTTTT,CASSFGGGGEQFF
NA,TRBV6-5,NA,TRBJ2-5,TGTGCCAGCAGTTACGTAGCATACAATCAAGAGACCCAGTACTTC,CASSYVAYNQETQYF
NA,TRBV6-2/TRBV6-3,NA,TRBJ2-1,TGTGCCAGCAGTTACGGGGCCCGGGCTGAGCAGTTCTTC,CASSYGARAEQFF
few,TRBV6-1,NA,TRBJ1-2,TGTGCCAGCAGGCTGACCGGAACTAACTATGGCTACACCTTC,CASRLTGTNYGYTF
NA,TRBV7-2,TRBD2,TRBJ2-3,TGTGCCAGCAGCTTAGAATTAGCGGGACTGAGCACAGATACGCAGTATTTT,CASSLELAGLSTDTQYF
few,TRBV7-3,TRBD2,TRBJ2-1,TGTGCCAGCAGCCCTTACGTCGGGACTAGCGGGAGACCTATTGAGCAGTTCTTC,CASSPYVGTSGRPIEQFF
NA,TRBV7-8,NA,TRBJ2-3,TGTGCCAGCAGCTTAGGTTGGGCAGATACGCAGTATTTT,CASSLGWADTQYF
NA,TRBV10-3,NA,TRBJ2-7,TGTGCGGGCGAGGGGGGGGGAGGGCCAGATACGCAGTACTTC,CAGEGGGGPDTQYF
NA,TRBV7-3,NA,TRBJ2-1,TGTGCCAGCAGCTTACGGCAGAGCTCCTACAATGAGCAGTTCTTC,CASSLRQSSYNEQFF
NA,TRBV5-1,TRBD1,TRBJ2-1,TGCGCCAGCAGCCGGGGACAGGGCATTCAGTTCTTC,CASSRGQGIQFF
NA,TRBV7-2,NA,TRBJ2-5,TGTGCCGCGGGGCACGGGGGCAGTGACCAAGAGACCCAGTACTTC,CAAGHGGSDQETQYF
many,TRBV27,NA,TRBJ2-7,TGTGCCAGCAGTTATCTAGCCCAAAAGAATATAGGACTCTACGAGCAGTACTTC,CASSYLAQKNIGLYEQYF
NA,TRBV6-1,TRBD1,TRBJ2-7,TGTGCCAGCAGTAGGGACAGCACCAGCTCCTACGAGCAGTACTTC,CASSRDSTSSYEQYF
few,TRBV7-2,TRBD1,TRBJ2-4,TGTGCCAGCAGCTTGGGGCCGGGACAGGTCCAAAACATTCAGTACTTC,CASSLGPGQVQNIQYF
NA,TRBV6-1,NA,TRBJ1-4,TGTGCCAGTCACACAGGCGAAAAACTGTTTTTT,CASHTGEKLFF
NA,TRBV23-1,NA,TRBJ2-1,TGCGCCAGCAGTCAATCGATGGACAGTTACAATGAGCAGTTCTTC,CASSQSMDSYNEQFF
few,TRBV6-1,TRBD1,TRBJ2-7,TGTGCCAGCAGATCAACAGGGGGATTATCCTACGAGCAGTACTTC,CASRSTGGLSYEQYF
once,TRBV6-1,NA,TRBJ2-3,TGTGCCAGCAGTGAACCCCCTGGAGATGAGCAGTTCTTT,CASSEPPGDEQFF
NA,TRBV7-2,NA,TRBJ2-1,TGTGCCAGCAGTCAGGTAGCGGCGAAAAATGAGCAGTTCTTC,CASSQVAAKNEQFF
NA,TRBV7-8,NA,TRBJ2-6,TGTGCCAGCAGCTTGGTAGGAGTCGATCTCTCTGGGGCCAACGTCCTGACTTTC,CASSLVGVDLSGANVLTF